This TCR beta chain is drawn from a study of cytomegalovirus exposure and HLA in healthy donors. Germline V CDR1 and CDR2: SGHTA, FQGTGA. Trimming cost V 5 bases and J 10 bases; bases outside gene matches: 14. The CDR3 totals 15 residues. This PCR relied on a set of 60 Vbeta primers and 13 Jbeta primers. This table comes from immunoSEQ multiplex PCR, and its TCRdb copy is limited to in-frame clones, with some not included. The sample shows some 200,000 clones, roughly four fifths of them seen only once. This TCR derives from a man aged 45-65 years in good health and CMV-seronegative. Sequenced material: PBMCs. The rearrangement links TRBV7-3 to TRBJ2-1, with 7 bases that match TRBD2. CDR3 region: CASSQEGLSSDEQFF. The CDR3 coding sequence is TGTGCCAGCAGCCAGGAGGGACTATCCTCAGACGAGCAGTTCTTC.